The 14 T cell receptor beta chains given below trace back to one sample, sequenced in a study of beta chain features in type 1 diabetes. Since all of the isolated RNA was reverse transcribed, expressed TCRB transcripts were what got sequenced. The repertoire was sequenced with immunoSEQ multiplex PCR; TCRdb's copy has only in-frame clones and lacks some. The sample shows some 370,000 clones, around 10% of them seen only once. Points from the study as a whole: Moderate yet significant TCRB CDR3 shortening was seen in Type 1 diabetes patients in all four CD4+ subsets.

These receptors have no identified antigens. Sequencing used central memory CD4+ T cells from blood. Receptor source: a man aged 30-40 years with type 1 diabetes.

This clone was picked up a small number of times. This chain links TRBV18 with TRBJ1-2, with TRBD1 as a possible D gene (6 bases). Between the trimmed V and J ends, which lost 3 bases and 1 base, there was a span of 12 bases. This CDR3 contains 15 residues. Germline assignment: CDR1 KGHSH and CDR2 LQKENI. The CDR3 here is CASSPGEGGNYGYTF. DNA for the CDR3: TGTGCCAGCTCACCCGGCGAGGGGGGTAACTATGGCTACACCTTC.

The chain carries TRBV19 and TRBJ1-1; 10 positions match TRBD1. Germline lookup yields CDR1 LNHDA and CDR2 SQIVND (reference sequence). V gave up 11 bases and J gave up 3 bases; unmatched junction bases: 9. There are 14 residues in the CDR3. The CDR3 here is CASYLGQGDTEAFF. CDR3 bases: TGTGCCTCCTACCTTGGACAGGGGGACACTGAAGCTTTCTTT.

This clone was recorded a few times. The CDR3 DNA reads TGTGCCAGCAGTTTCCCCGGGACAGCCACTGAAAAACTGTTTTTT. This translates into CASSFPGTATEKLFF. The chain employs TRBV28 and TRBJ1-4; 7 bases fit TRBD1. The CDR3 runs 15 residues. V was pared by 3 bases and J by 7 bases, with 8 bases of the junction left unmatched. Germline CDR1 and CDR2: MDHEN and SYDVKM.

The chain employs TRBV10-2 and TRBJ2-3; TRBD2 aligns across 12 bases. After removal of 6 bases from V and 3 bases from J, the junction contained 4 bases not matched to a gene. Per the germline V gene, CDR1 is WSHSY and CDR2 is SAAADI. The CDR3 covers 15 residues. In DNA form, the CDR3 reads TGCGCCAGCAGCGCTAGCGGGAGGGGGACAGATACGCAGTATTTT. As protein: CASSASGRGTDTQYF.

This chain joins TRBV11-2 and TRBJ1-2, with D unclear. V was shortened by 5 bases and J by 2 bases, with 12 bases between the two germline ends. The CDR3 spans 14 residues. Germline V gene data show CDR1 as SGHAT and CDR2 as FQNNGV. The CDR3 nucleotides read TGTGCCAGCAGCACCGACGGTCAAAACTATGGCTACACCTTC. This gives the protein CASSTDGQNYGYTF. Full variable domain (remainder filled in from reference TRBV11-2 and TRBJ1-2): EAGVAQSPRYKIIEKRQSVAFWCNPISGHATLYWYQQILGQGPKLLIQFQNNGVVDDSQLPKDRFSAERLKGVDSTLKIQPAKLEDSAVYLCASSTDGQNYGYTFGSGTRLTVV.

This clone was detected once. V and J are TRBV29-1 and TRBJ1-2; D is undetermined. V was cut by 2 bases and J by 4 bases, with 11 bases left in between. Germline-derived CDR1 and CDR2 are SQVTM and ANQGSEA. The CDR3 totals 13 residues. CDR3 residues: CSVETRTAYGYTF. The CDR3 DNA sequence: TGCAGCGTTGAAACAAGGACTGCCTATGGCTACACCTTC.

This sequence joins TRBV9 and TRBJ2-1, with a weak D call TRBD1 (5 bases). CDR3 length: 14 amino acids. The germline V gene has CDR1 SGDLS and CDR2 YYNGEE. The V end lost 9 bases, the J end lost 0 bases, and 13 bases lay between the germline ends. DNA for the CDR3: TGTGCCACCAGAAGGGGTAGCTCCTACAATGAGCAGTTCTTC. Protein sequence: CATRRGSSYNEQFF.

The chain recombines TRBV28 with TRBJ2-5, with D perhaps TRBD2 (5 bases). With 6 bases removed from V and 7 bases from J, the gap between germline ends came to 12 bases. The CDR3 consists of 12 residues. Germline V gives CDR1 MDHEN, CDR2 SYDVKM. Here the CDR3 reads CASSFPRGTQYF. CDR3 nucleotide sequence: TGTGCCAGCAGCTTCCCCCGGGGGACCCAGTACTTC.

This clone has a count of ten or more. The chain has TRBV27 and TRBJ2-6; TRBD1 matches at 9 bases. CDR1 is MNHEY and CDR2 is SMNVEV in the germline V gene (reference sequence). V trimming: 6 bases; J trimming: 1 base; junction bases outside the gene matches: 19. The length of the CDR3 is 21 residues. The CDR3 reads CASRSPPSPGQGWSGANVLTF. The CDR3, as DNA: TGTGCCAGCAGATCCCCGCCGTCCCCGGGACAGGGATGGTCTGGGGCCAACGTCCTGACTTTC.

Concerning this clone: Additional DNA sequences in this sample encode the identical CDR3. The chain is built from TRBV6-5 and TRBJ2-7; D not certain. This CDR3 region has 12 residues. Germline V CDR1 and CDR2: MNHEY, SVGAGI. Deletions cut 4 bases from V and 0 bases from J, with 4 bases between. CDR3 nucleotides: TGTGCCAGCAGTTCAACCTCCTACGAGCAGTACTTC. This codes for CASSSTSYEQYF.

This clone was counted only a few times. The CDR3 DNA is TGTGCCAGCAGAGACTGGCGGGGAGTAGAGACCCAGTACTTC. Translation gives CASRDWRGVETQYF. J is TRBJ2-5 and V is TRBV28; possibly TRBD2 for D (6 bases). This CDR3 region has 14 residues. CDR1 is MDHEN and CDR2 is SYDVKM in the germline V gene. Trimming stripped 6 bases from V and 4 bases from J, with 15 bases between. The full variable domain, rest sourced from reference TRBV28 and TRBJ2-5, is DVKVTQSSRYLVKRTGEKVFLECVQDMDHENMFWYRQDPGLGLRLIYFSYDVKMKEKGDIPEGYSVSREKKERFSLILESASTNQTSMYLCASRDWRGVETQYFGPGTRLLVL.

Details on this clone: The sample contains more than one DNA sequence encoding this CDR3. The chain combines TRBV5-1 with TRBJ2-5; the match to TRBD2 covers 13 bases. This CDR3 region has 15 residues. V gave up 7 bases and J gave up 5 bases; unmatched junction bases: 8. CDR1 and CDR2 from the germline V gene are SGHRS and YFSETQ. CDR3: CASRRTSGSMETQYF. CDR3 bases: TGCGCCAGCCGGCGGACTAGCGGGAGTATGGAGACCCAGTACTTC.

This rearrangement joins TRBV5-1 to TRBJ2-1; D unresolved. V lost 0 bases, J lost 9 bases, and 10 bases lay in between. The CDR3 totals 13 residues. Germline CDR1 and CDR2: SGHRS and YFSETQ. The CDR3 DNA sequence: TGCGCCAGCAGCTTGGCCTCGGCGAGTGAGCAGTTCTTC. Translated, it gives CASSLASASEQFF.

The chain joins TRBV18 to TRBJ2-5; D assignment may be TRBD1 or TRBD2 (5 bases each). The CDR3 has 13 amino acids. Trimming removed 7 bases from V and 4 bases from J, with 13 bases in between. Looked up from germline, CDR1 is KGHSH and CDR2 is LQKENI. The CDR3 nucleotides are TGTGCCAGCTTACGGGACCTGGGAGAGACCCAGTACTTC. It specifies CASLRDLGETQYF.